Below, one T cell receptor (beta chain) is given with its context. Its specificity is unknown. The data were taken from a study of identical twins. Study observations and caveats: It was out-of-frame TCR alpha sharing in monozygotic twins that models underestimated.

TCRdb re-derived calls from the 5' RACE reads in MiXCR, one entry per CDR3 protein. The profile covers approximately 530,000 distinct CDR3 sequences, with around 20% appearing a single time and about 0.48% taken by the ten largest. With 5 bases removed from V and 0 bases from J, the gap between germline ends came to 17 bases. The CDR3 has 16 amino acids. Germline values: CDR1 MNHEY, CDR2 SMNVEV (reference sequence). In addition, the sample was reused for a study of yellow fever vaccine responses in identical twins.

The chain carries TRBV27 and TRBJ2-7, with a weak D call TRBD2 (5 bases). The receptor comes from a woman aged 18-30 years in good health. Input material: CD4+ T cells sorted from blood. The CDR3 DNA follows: TGTGCCAGCAGTACCCGAAGGACTGGAAACTCCTACGAGCAGTACTTC. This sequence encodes CASSTRRTGNSYEQYF.